A selection of T cell receptor beta chains follows, all from one sample in a study of shared clonotypes between healthy human individuals. Repertoires were generated with immunoSEQ multiplex PCR, while TCRdb's copy carries only in-frame clones and drops some. This sample has about 2.3 million clones, with over 90% found just once. What was sequenced was naive CD4+ T cells from PBMCs. These receptors came from a man aged 18 to 30 in good health. Some clones in this sample may be carry-over from other donors' samples. Both conserved end residues are part of each CDR3. Each record gives: clone size, D gene, J gene, V gene, CDR3 DNA, CDR3 protein. The D gene is left open where the match is weak. Size is omitted from some rows. Given values are once, few, many or a class for expanded clones.

>NA|TRBD1|TRBJ1-5|TRBV27
TGTGCCAGCAGTTTACGAAACACAGGGGTCAATCAGCCCCAGCATTTT
CASSLRNTGVNQPQHF
>NA|NA|TRBJ2-7|TRBV2
TGTGCCAGCAGTGAAAAAACAGGGAACTACGAGCAGTACTTC
CASSEKTGNYEQYF
>NA|NA|TRBJ2-4|TRBV7-2
TGTGCCAGCAGCCCAGATCCCCCAGGGATGATAGCCAAAAACATTCAGTACTTC
CASSPDPPGMIAKNIQYF
>NA|NA|TRBJ1-5|TRBV7-2
TGTGCCAGCAGCTTACTGATGAAAGGCCAGCCCCAGCATTTT
CASSLLMKGQPQHF
>NA|NA|TRBJ2-2|TRBV11-2
TGTGCCAGCAGCCCGACTAGGGGCAGGGTGAACACCGGGGAGCTGTTTTTT
CASSPTRGRVNTGELFF
>NA|TRBD1|TRBJ2-3|TRBV7-9
TGTGCCAGCAGAACCACAGGGGCACCAGATACGCAGTATTTT
CASRTTGAPDTQYF
>once|NA|TRBJ1-1|TRBV5-1
TGCGCCAGCAGCGTGTTAAGCGGAGTGAACACTGAAGCTTTCTTT
CASSVLSGVNTEAFF
>NA|NA|TRBJ2-3|TRBV30
TGTGCCTGGAGCCTTAGGGCATATACGCAGTATTTT
CAWSLRAYTQYF
>once|TRBD2|TRBJ2-2|TRBV25-1
TGTGCCAGCACTGGCTCGGGGGGCACCGGGGAGCTGTTTTTT
CASTGSGGTGELFF
>NA|NA|TRBJ2-7|TRBV18
TGTGCCAGCTCACCACCCAACCCCTCAACCTCCTACGAGCAGTACTTC
CASSPPNPSTSYEQYF
>few|NA|TRBJ1-4|TRBV4-2
TGTGCCAGCAGCCAAGATAGACCGAATGAAAAACTGTTTTTT
CASSQDRPNEKLFF
>once|NA|TRBJ2-5|TRBV7-2
TGTGCCAGCAGCCGATCAGGCTTGGCGGGTGGGGGGGAGACCCAGTACTTC
CASSRSGLAGGGETQYF
>NA|NA|TRBJ2-2|TRBV5-4
TGTGCCAGCAGCCCATTGGGGCCCGGGGAGCTGTTTTTT
CASSPLGPGELFF
>NA|NA|TRBJ2-7|TRBV5-1
TGCGCCAGCAGCTTGGAACTCGGATACGAGCAGTACTTC
CASSLELGYEQYF
>NA|NA|TRBJ1-2|TRBV6-1
TGTGCCAGCACCCCGGGAAGTGGTGGGTACGGCTACACCTTC
CASTPGSGGYGYTF
>NA|TRBD2|TRBJ2-2|TRBV28
TGTGCCAGCAGCACGGGACTAGCCGTTGTGCACGGGGAGCTGTTTTTT
CASSTGLAVVHGELFF
>NA|NA|TRBJ2-2|TRBV7-2
TGTGCCAGCAGCCAGGGACTCTCGAACACCGGGGAGCTGTTTTTT
CASSQGLSNTGELFF
>NA|NA|TRBJ2-1|TRBV25-1
TGTGCCAGCAGTGGCAATAAGTACAATGAGCAGTTCTTC
CASSGNKYNEQFF
>NA|TRBD1|TRBJ2-1|TRBV9
TGTGCCAGCAGCGTAGCAGGACAGGGCCTATACAATGAGCAGTTCTTC
CASSVAGQGLYNEQFF
>NA|NA|TRBJ2-7|TRBV10-3
TGTGCCATCACGAGGGAGAAGGGTTACGAGCAGTACTTC
CAITREKGYEQYF
>NA|NA|TRBJ2-1|TRBV7-3
TGTGCCAGCAGCTTAGGGTCAATGCCGGGGCAGCAGTTCTTC
CASSLGSMPGQQFF
>NA|NA|TRBJ2-3|TRBV7-3
TGTGCCAGCAGCTCACCAGCGGAGGGGACAGATACGCAGTATTTT
CASSSPAEGTDTQYF
>NA|NA|TRBJ1-2|TRBV27
TGTGCCAGCAGACGTGTGGGGGGATCGGCTCGTGGCTATGGCTACACCTTC
CASRRVGGSARGYGYTF
>NA|TRBD2|TRBJ2-7|TRBV14
TGTGCCAGCAGCCAAGCGTCGGGGGGGATTACCTACGAGCAGTACTTC
CASSQASGGITYEQYF
>NA|TRBD1|TRBJ1-1|TRBV4-1
TGCGCCAGCAGCAGACAGGGAACTACTGAAGCTTTCTTT
CASSRQGTTEAFF
>NA|TRBD2|TRBJ2-5|TRBV18
TGTGCCAGCTCAGGACTAGCGGTACAAGAGACCCAGTACTTC
CASSGLAVQETQYF
>NA|NA|TRBJ2-4|TRBV10-3
TGTGCCATCAGTGAGACAGGGCGCGACATTCAGTACTTC
CAISETGRDIQYF
>NA|NA|TRBJ2-3|TRBV9
TGTGCCAGCAGCGAATCCCGTCAGGATACGCAGTATTTT
CASSESRQDTQYF
>NA|NA|TRBJ2-1|TRBV19
TGTGCCAGTAGTGTTCAGATTACAAATTGGAATGAGCAGTTCTTC
CASSVQITNWNEQFF
>NA|TRBD2|TRBJ2-5|TRBV19
TGTGCCAGTACCACCGGGGGGGCGACAGAGACCCAGTACTTC
CASTTGGATETQYF
>NA|NA|TRBJ2-2|TRBV6-6
TGTGCCAGCATGACCCAGGCAGGGGGGGCCGGGGAGCTGTTTTTT
CASMTQAGGAGELFF
>once|TRBD1|TRBJ1-4|TRBV5-1
TGCGCCAGCAGCTTTTCAGGGGGCGCGACTAATGAAAAACTGTTTTTT
CASSFSGGATNEKLFF
>NA|TRBD1|TRBJ2-3|TRBV27
TGTGCCAGCAGTCAAGGACAGGGGGCGCATGATACGCAGTATTTT
CASSQGQGAHDTQYF
>NA|NA|TRBJ1-2|TRBV6-1
TGTGCCAACCTCAGGTCCTATGGCTACACCTTC
CANLRSYGYTF
>NA|TRBD2|TRBJ2-3|TRBV19
TGTGCCAGTAGTATTGGACTAGCGGGAGGGGCAGATACGCAGTATTTT
CASSIGLAGGADTQYF
>NA|TRBD2|TRBJ2-1|TRBV11-2
TGTGCTACCAATGGGGCGGGAGGTTTTAGGGAGCAGTTCTTC
CATNGAGGFREQFF
>NA|NA|TRBJ1-5|TRBV6-4
TGTGCCAGCAGTGCGGGGGAGAATCAGCCCCAGCATTTT
CASSAGENQPQHF
>NA|NA|TRBJ1-2|TRBV12-5
TGTGCTAGTGGTTTAGACCCAGACTATGGCTACACCTTC
CASGLDPDYGYTF
>NA|NA|TRBJ1-1|TRBV7-9
TGTGCCAGCAGCTCGGTGGGAGTCACTGAAGCTTTCTTT
CASSSVGVTEAFF
>NA|NA|TRBJ1-1|TRBV2
TGTGCCAGCGCACAGGACATGAACACTGAAGCTTTCTTT
CASAQDMNTEAFF
>NA|NA|TRBJ2-1|TRBV27
TGTGCCAGCAGTCAAGAGGATGAGCAGTTCTTC
CASSQEDEQFF
>NA|NA|TRBJ2-2|TRBV7-9
TGTGCCAGCAGCTTAAGAGGGAACACCGGGGAGCTGTTTTTT
CASSLRGNTGELFF
>once|NA|TRBJ1-1|TRBV6-1
TGTGCCAGCAGAGCTAAGGGCCCGAACACTGAAGCTTTCTTT
CASRAKGPNTEAFF
>NA|TRBD1|TRBJ1-4|TRBV18
TGTGCCAGCTCTTCCGGGACAGGTTACAATGAAAAACTGTTTTTT
CASSSGTGYNEKLFF
>NA|NA|TRBJ2-2|TRBV7-3
TGTGCCAGCAGCTTTGGGACAACCGGGGAGCTGTTTTTT
CASSFGTTGELFF
>NA|NA|TRBJ2-5|TRBV7-2
TGTGCCAGCAGCCCCCCCGGGGGGCGGGAGACCCAGTACTTC
CASSPPGGRETQYF
>NA|TRBD1|TRBJ2-7|TRBV15
TGTGCCACCAGCAGTCCCCGGGACAGGAGATACGAGCAGTACTTC
CATSSPRDRRYEQYF